This T cell receptor (beta chain) came from a study of T-cell reconstitution after alpha-beta-depleted transplantation in children. The CDR3 loop spans 15 amino acids. V lost 6 bases and J 0 bases, leaving 11 bases between the germline ends. Germline V lookup: CDR1 MNHEY, CDR2 SVGEGT. Unique molecular identifiers featured in how the TCRbeta library was prepared. TCRdb re-called the PCR reads with MiXCR, one entry per CDR3 protein. The repertoire includes about 440,000 distinct CDR3 sequences, over 40% of them detected once, and approximately 25% sits in the top ten. The input for sequencing was PBMCs, taken before TCRalphabeta/CD19-depleted stem cell transplant. The rearrangement uses TRBV6-2 or TRBV6-3 and TRBJ1-4; D not certain. The TCR was taken from a girl aged 2-15 years with aplastic anemia, due to receive a stem cell transplant. CDR3 coding DNA: TGTGCCAGCAGCCTTATCGGGACAACTAATGAAAAACTGTTTTTT. Translating gives CASSLIGTTNEKLFF.